Sequencing of this T cell receptor (beta chain) was carried out in a study of T-cell memory formation after mild COVID-19. The overall study: TCR clusters were mostly confined to one donor each. Study-wide results and limits: While clones contracting from day 15 to 85 were balanced between CD4 and CD8, later expanders leaned CD4+. Shrinking CD4+ clones were chiefly CM and EM; CD8+ ones were chiefly EMRA. Some clones that responded were present in memory (sampled pre-infection), which suggests cross-reactive memory joined.

This CDR3 contains 13 residues. Deletions cut 4 bases from V and 4 bases from J, with 9 bases between. From germline, CDR1 is MNHEY and CDR2 SVGAGI. Points on this clonotype: No antigen is known for it.

TCRdb re-derived calls from the 5' RACE reads in MiXCR, one entry per CDR3 protein. The sample has about 360,000 distinct CDR3 sequences; around 15% are singletons. This sequence was found in a young man who had mild COVID-19 (a few samples of this study predate the infection). Cell type and time point are not known. Sample: PBMCs or a T cell subset sorted from them (not recorded which). The rearrangement uses TRBV6-5 and TRBJ2-3; D remains ambiguous. CDR3 residues: CASSFSRPDTQYF. CDR3 DNA sequence: TGTGCCAGCAGTTTTAGTAGACCAGATACGCAGTATTTT.